The clone carrying this TCR beta chain was detected once. Its ends do not fully match the called genes, so a read error is possible. The germline V gene has CDR1 SGDLS and CDR2 YYNGEE. The CDR3 runs 21 residues. The sample belongs to a study of T cells in Graves' hyperthyroidism and ophthalmopathy. TCR beta CDR3 sequences were amplified from RNA transcripts. Carried out on the TCR CDR3, a first-round RT-PCR used the HTBI primer set. Each CDR3 protein gets one entry after TCRdb re-called the multiplex PCR reads with MiXCR. The profile shows about 770,000 distinct CDR3 sequences, about 19% of them singletons.

The sample comprised blood. The chain has TRBV9 and TRBJ1-1; 8 nucleotides align to TRBD1. The source is a woman in her 50s with Graves' hyperthyroidism that later progressed to Graves' ophthalmopathy. The CDR3 loop reads CASGVRNRGPRDRPSDTEAFF. The DNA of the CDR3 is TGTGCCAGCGGCGTACGGAATCGGGGGCCCCGGGACAGGCCCTCCGACACTGAAGCTTTCTTT.